This TCR beta chain was sequenced for a study of T cell responses to AZD1222 COVID-19 vaccine. Study outcomes and limitations: Increased Spike-specific TCR breadth and depth were observed after two AZD1222 doses. No repertoire was sampled before or during the peak T cell response, only after it.

This clone occurred once. Its antigen is undetermined. CDR3 length equals 16 residues. CDR1 is SGHRS, CDR2 YFSETQ, per germline. Germline trimming cut 3 bases from V and 6 bases from J; bases unmatched to any gene: 13. Generated by immunoSEQ multiplex PCR, the TCRdb table keeps only in-frame clones and is missing some. The sample records about 120,000 clones, 88% being singletons. V gene TRBV5-1 combines with J gene TRBJ1-1; 8 bases are a match to TRBD1. The sample was peripheral blood, taken on day 0 of AZD1222 vaccination. The clonotype originates from an adult in good health. CDR3 sequence reads: CASSSDQGANLAEAFF. The CDR3 bases are TGCGCCAGCAGCTCCGATCAGGGGGCAAACTTAGCTGAAGCTTTCTTT.